Below are 30 T cell receptor beta chains sequenced from a single sample in a study of T-cell memory formation after mild COVID-19 (dated by TCRdb to about 2021). Libraries were prepared through 5' RACE. Sequencing relied on an Illumina NovaSeq 6000. Clones were called with MiXCR by TCRdb after fastp trimmed the public reads at Q25, and only in-frame beta chains were retained. Rows with a matching CDR3 protein are joined into one entry that keeps the most common DNA and genes. The sample table records about 560,000 distinct CDR3 sequences; less than 25% of these occur just once. The ten largest clones capture around 9.2% of the sample. The source material was PBMCs or a T cell subset sorted from them (not recorded which). The receptors shown here come from an adult woman who had mild COVID-19 (a few samples of this study predate the infection). The sample titles of this study are shuffled in the database, so cell type and time point are left out; the donor was told from shared clones.

This clonotype has only a few counts. The V and J genes are TRBV4-1 and TRBJ1-2; 9 bases agree with TRBD1. Germline V gene data show CDR1 as MGHRA and CDR2 as YSYEKL. V dropped 4 bases and J dropped 6; count of bases not matched to a gene: 12. The CDR3 has 16 amino acids. The CDR3 is CASSRMDRDREHGYTF. CDR3 DNA: TGCGCCAGCAGCCGGATGGACCGGGACAGGGAACATGGCTACACCTTC.

This clonotype was counted ten times or more. V and J are TRBV7-9 and TRBJ2-1; no reliable D call. The length of the CDR3 is 16 residues. Germline CDR1 is SEHNR and CDR2 is FQNEAQ (reference sequence). The germline V and J ends were trimmed by 5 bases and 6 bases, with 20 bases remaining between them. The CDR3 DNA sequence: TGTGCCAGCAGCCAGGTGATCCCTCTCTCCCCCAATGAGCAGTTCTTC. This encodes CASSQVIPLSPNEQFF.

This clonotype occurred once. The V gene is TRBV20-1, the J gene TRBJ1-5, with 7 bases that match TRBD1. CDR1 and CDR2 (germline): DFQATT, SNEGSKA (reference sequence). Trimming took 7 bases from V and 1 from J; bases not matched to a gene: 7. The CDR3 has 14 amino acids. DNA for the CDR3: TGCAGTGGAGCAGGGGGGGGGAGCAATCAGCCCCAGCATTTT. Amino acid sequence: CSGAGGGSNQPQHF.

The genes are TRBV29-1 and TRBJ1-2; D is unresolved. The CDR3 totals 13 residues. Trimming left V 3 bases short and J 2 bases short, with 10 bases between. In germline, CDR1 is SQVTM, CDR2 ANQGSEA. Here the CDR3 reads CSVELRPNYGYTF. In DNA, the CDR3 is TGCAGCGTTGAGTTAAGACCGAACTATGGCTACACCTTC.

This clonotype was counted only a few times. The chain links TRBV5-5 to TRBJ2-7, with D possibly TRBD1 on 5 matching bases. CDR1 SGHKS and CDR2 YYEKEE come from the germline V gene (reference sequence). V lost 4 bases and J lost 3, with 14 bases in between. This CDR3 has 14 residues. CDR3 DNA sequence: TGTGCCAGCAGCGTCAGGGATTTGAGCTACGAGCAGTACTTC. It encodes CASSVRDLSYEQYF.

In this sample, this clonotype turned up a few times. This chain links TRBV20-1 with TRBJ2-3, with D unclear. V lost 3 bases, J lost 0 bases, and 13 bases lay in between. The germline gives CDR1 DFQATT, CDR2 SNEGSKA (reference sequence). CDR3 size: 15 residues. This CDR3 is CSASGGAASTDTQYF. The CDR3, as DNA: TGCAGTGCTAGTGGCGGCGCGGCTAGCACAGATACGCAGTATTTT.

J is TRBJ2-2 and V is TRBV6-5, with 8 nucleotides matching TRBD2. Germline V gene lookup returns CDR1 MNHEY and CDR2 SVGAGI. V shed 1 base, J shed 5 bases, and the junction held 6 bases outside the gene matches. The CDR3 spans 16 residues. The CDR3 loop is CASSYFRGGRTGELFF. The CDR3 region has the DNA TGTGCCAGCAGTTACTTCCGGGGGGGAAGAACCGGGGAGCTGTTTTTT.

This clonotype occurred many times. The chain recombines TRBV7-2 with TRBJ1-6; D remains ambiguous. The CDR3 spans 13 residues. Germline loops: CDR1 SGHTA, CDR2 FQGNSA. Trimming took off 6 bases at V and 2 bases at J, with 5 bases between the two ends. The CDR3 bases are TGTGCCAGCAGTCGGACCTATAATTCACCCCTCCACTTT. It is translated as CASSRTYNSPLHF.

The chain carries TRBV3-1 and TRBJ2-7; TRBD2 agrees at 7 bases. Germline assignment: CDR1 LGHDT and CDR2 YNNKEL (reference sequence). The trim removed 1 base at V and 3 bases at J, leaving 3 bases unmatched. CDR3 size: 14 residues. The CDR3 bases are TGTGCCAGCAGCCAAGTGGGACTACTCTACGAGCAGTACTTC. Translation: CASSQVGLLYEQYF.

This clonotype has only a few counts. The gene calls are TRBV7-2 and TRBJ2-3; D call uncertain. Germline CDR1 reads SGHTA; CDR2 reads FQGNSA. V shed 5 bases and J shed 1 base, with 7 bases lying between them. The CDR3 is 13 residues long. The CDR3 nucleotides are TGTGCCAGCAGCCATGTGGGCACAGATACGCAGTATTTT. Its protein is CASSHVGTDTQYF.

The chain employs TRBV12-3 or TRBV12-4 and TRBJ1-2, with TRBD1 as a possible D gene (6 bases). V lost 6 bases, J lost 3 bases, and 17 bases lay in between. This CDR3 region has 15 residues. The CDR3 DNA reads TGTGCCAGCAGCCCGCAGGTGGGGGGGCACTATGGCTACACCTTC. Translated, it gives CASSPQVGGHYGYTF.

V gene TRBV9 combines with J gene TRBJ1-2; tentative D call: TRBD1 (5 bases). Trimming shortened V by 0 bases and J by 4 bases, and 13 bases separated the two germline ends. Germline V lookup: CDR1 SGDLS, CDR2 YYNGEE. The CDR3 sequence is 15 residues long. CDR3 protein: CASSVGGGAAYGYTF. The DNA of the CDR3 is TGTGCCAGCAGCGTAGGGGGCGGGGCCGCCTATGGCTACACCTTC.

The chain is built from TRBV27 and TRBJ1-1, with TRBD1 matching over 7 bases. This CDR3 has 15 amino acids. Germline V gene sequence: CDR1 MNHEY, CDR2 SMNVEV (reference sequence). Unmatched junction bases numbered 7, after V lost 2 bases and J lost 4 bases. CDR3 region: CASSLGTAPGTEAFF. The CDR3 nucleotides read TGTGCCAGCAGTTTAGGGACAGCGCCGGGCACTGAAGCTTTCTTT.

This clonotype has just a few counts. The J gene is TRBJ2-3, the V gene TRBV2; the D is unclear. Germline V gene lookup returns CDR1 SNHLY and CDR2 FYNNEI. The CDR3 is 12 amino acids. V was shortened by 5 bases and J by 7 bases, with 10 bases between the two germline ends. The CDR3 DNA reads as TGTGCCAGCAGTCAACAGCGCCATACGCAGTATTTT. As protein: CASSQQRHTQYF.

This clonotype has a handful of counts. Here the CDR3 reads CASRVDRGLGGELFF. The CDR3, as DNA: TGTGCCAGCAGGGTGGACAGGGGACTTGGCGGGGAGCTGTTTTTT. The chain has TRBV7-3 and TRBJ2-2; TRBD1 matches 9 bases. Germline CDR1 and CDR2: SGHTA and FQGTGA. CDR3 length: 15 residues. With V trimmed by 6 bases and J by 7 bases, 9 bases remained unmatched. Using reference TRBV7-3 and TRBJ2-2 for the parts outside the CDR3, the full variable domain is GAGVSQTPSNKVTEKGKYVELRCDPISGHTALYWYRQSLGQGPEFLIYFQGTGAADDSGLPNDRFFAVRPEGSVSTLKIQRTERGDSAVYLCASRVDRGLGGELFFGEGSRLTVL.

This clonotype was seen more than once but under ten times. This rearrangement joins TRBV20-1 to TRBJ1-1; no reliable D call. Germline CDR1 reads DFQATT; CDR2 reads SNEGSKA (reference sequence). This CDR3 has 12 amino acids. V lost 6 bases and J 6 bases, leaving 14 bases between the germline ends. The CDR3: CSARRSGPEAFF. The CDR3 DNA follows: TGCAGTGCCCGGCGATCGGGCCCTGAAGCTTTCTTT.

This chain connects TRBV30 to TRBJ2-5, with D perhaps matching TRBD1 (7 bases). Germline assignment: CDR1 GTSNPN and CDR2 SVGIG (reference sequence). This CDR3 comprises 15 residues. V was trimmed by 0 bases and J by 4 bases, leaving 15 bases between them. This chain's CDR3 is CAWSVLGQGGETQYF. CDR3 bases: TGTGCCTGGAGTGTACTTGGGCAGGGGGGAGAGACCCAGTACTTC.

This chain joins TRBV7-2 and TRBJ1-1; D remains unclear. Trimming pared 2 bases from V and 8 bases from J, leaving 12 bases between. From germline, CDR1 is SGHTA and CDR2 FQGNSA. CDR3 size: 13 residues. The DNA of the CDR3 is TGTGCCAGCAGCTTACCCCGGGCGGCGGAAGCTTTCTTT. Encoded protein: CASSLPRAAEAFF.

V is TRBV29-1 and J is TRBJ2-1, with D possibly being TRBD2 (6 bases). In germline, CDR1 is SQVTM, CDR2 ANQGSEA. Between the trimmed V and J ends, which lost 0 bases and 9 bases, there was a span of 12 bases. The CDR3 has 13 amino acids. CDR3 DNA: TGCAGCGTTGAAGAAGGGGCCGGGGGTGAGCAGTTCTTC. It yields the protein CSVEEGAGGEQFF.

The table lists this clonotype with many counts. The chain carries TRBV5-5 and TRBJ1-2, with 7 bases that match TRBD1. Germline V CDR1 and CDR2: SGHKS, YYEKEE (reference sequence). J gave up 3 bases and V 4 bases, and 9 bases lay outside the gene matches. CDR3 length equals 15 residues. DNA for the CDR3: TGTGCCAGCAGCATTGACAGGGTGTCCGACTATGGCTACACCTTC. It is translated as CASSIDRVSDYGYTF.

The chain has TRBV18 and TRBJ2-1, with TRBD1 identical over 9 bases. V was pared by 2 bases and J by 5 bases, with 7 bases of the junction left unmatched. Germline-derived CDR1 and CDR2 are KGHSH and LQKENI. The CDR3 has 16 residues. The CDR3 DNA reads as TGTGCCAGCTCACCAGCCGGGACAGGGAACCACAATGAGCAGTTCTTC. Amino acids: CASSPAGTGNHNEQFF.

This clonotype was seen a handful of times. The V gene is TRBV29-1, the J gene TRBJ1-1; a possible D gene is TRBD1 (6 bases). Germline CDR1 and CDR2: SQVTM and ANQGSEA. V was pared by 4 bases and J by 4 bases, with 13 bases between. The CDR3 consists of 13 residues. The CDR3 region is CSVAIGGGTEAFF. The CDR3 DNA follows: TGCAGCGTTGCGATCGGAGGGGGCACTGAAGCTTTCTTT.

This chain uses TRBV19 with TRBJ2-2; D is unresolved. The germline V and J ends were trimmed by 1 base and 2 bases, with 11 bases remaining between them. CDR3 length: 16 residues. CDR1 and CDR2 (germline): LNHDA, SQIVND (reference sequence). The CDR3 is CASSIGELTNTGELFF. Written as DNA, the CDR3 is TGTGCCAGTAGTATAGGGGAACTAACAAACACCGGGGAGCTGTTTTTT.

This sequence joins TRBV2 and TRBJ1-1; maybe TRBD1 (5 bases). Germline CDR1 SNHLY, CDR2 FYNNEI. The CDR3 is 15 amino acids. V was pared by 1 base and J by 0 bases, with 9 bases between. The CDR3 DNA follows: TGTGCCAGCAGTGAAGGACAGCAAATGAACACTGAAGCTTTCTTT. Translation gives CASSEGQQMNTEAFF.

This clonotype was observed a few times. V and J are TRBV24-1 and TRBJ2-3, with a tentative D call TRBD2 (5 bases). The CDR3 spans 14 residues. Germline CDR1 and CDR2: KGHDR and SFDVKD. Trimming stripped 5 bases from V and 6 bases from J, with 14 bases between. CDR3 coding DNA: TGTGCCACCAGTGGACTTGAGGGTTCGGATACGCAGTATTTT. This translates into CATSGLEGSDTQYF.

This clonotype was recorded at least ten times. The chain joins TRBV7-2 to TRBJ2-2, with D perhaps TRBD2 (5 bases). Per germline, CDR1 SGHTA and CDR2 FQGNSA. CDR3 length equals 14 residues. V lost 5 bases and J lost 2, with 9 bases in between. As DNA, the CDR3 is TGTGCCAGCAGCCCCGGAGGAAACACCGGGGAGCTGTTTTTT. Translation gives CASSPGGNTGELFF.

The V call is TRBV24-1, the J call TRBJ2-1; the match to TRBD2 covers 10 bases. The CDR3 runs 15 residues. Trimming cost V 3 bases and J 9 bases; bases outside gene matches: 7. Per the germline V gene, CDR1 is KGHDR and CDR2 is SFDVKD. Here the CDR3 reads CATSDPLAGDAEQFF. As DNA, the CDR3 is TGTGCCACCAGTGATCCCCTAGCGGGAGATGCTGAGCAGTTCTTC.

This clonotype was seen more than once but under ten times. The chain has TRBV7-3 and TRBJ2-1; TRBD2 matches 11 bases. Germline V lookup: CDR1 SGHTA, CDR2 FQGTGA. The CDR3 length is 15 residues. Trimming took 5 bases from V and 9 from J; bases not matched to a gene: 9. The CDR3 region is CASSPRLAGRGEQFF. The CDR3 DNA follows: TGTGCCAGCAGCCCCCGACTAGCGGGAAGGGGTGAGCAGTTCTTC.

This clonotype has only a few counts. The chain joins TRBV20-1 to TRBJ1-1; 8 bases map to TRBD1. The CDR3 runs 11 residues. J gave up 10 bases and V 6 bases, and 7 bases lay outside the gene matches. The germline CDR1 and CDR2 sequences are DFQATT and SNEGSKA (reference sequence). In DNA, the CDR3 is TGCAGTGCCGAGACAGGGGAGGTAGCTTTCTTT. Translating it yields CSAETGEVAFF.

The gene calls are TRBV6-5 and TRBJ1-6; possible D gene TRBD1, 6 bases. The CDR3 has 15 residues. Trimming pared 7 bases from V and 10 bases from J, leaving 20 bases between. Germline lookup yields CDR1 MNHEY and CDR2 SVGAGI. Here the CDR3 reads CASKNPGAGESPLHF. The CDR3 nucleotides are TGTGCCAGCAAAAACCCGGGGGCTGGGGAATCACCCCTCCACTTT.